Detailed here is one T cell receptor beta chain. Its antigen has not been determined. No much larger clone exists at a distance of one base, and base qualities are not known. In total, roughly 670 healthy bone marrow donors made up the cohort. At the time of sampling, every cohort member was nominally healthy, though immune exposures that went unrecorded were likely present. The donor tested CMV seronegative and was one of the 352 seronegative cohort members. A peripheral blood sample was provided by each donor, and peripheral blood mononuclear cells were used for TCR beta sequencing. Genomic DNA extraction from the blood cell samples was performed with the Qiagen DNeasy Blood Extraction Kit. Library prep was done by the immunoSEQ multiplex PCR assay. A mixture of 60 forward primers for TCR Vbeta segments and 13 reverse primers for TCR Jbeta segments was used in the multiplex PCR. Amplification of the CDR3 region of rearranged TCR beta genes was performed with a multiplex PCR assay on genomic DNA. Amplified TCR beta libraries were sequenced as 87-base-pair reads on the Illumina HiSeq System. In the authors' own workflow: A later analysis counted about 76 million unique TCR beta chains across the 600 to 850 repertoires, and 10 million to 12 million of these chains were shared by at least two donors. A nearest-neighbor algorithm error-corrected the raw reads and collapsed the reads into unique sequences, merging closely related sequences to remove PCR and sequencing errors. CDR3 sequences were aligned to IMGT reference sequences to assign V, D and J gene segments. For a sequence to be retained, at least a six-nucleotide match to both a V gene segment and a J gene segment was required. Rearrangements were called productive when the CDR3 lacked stop codons and stayed in frame with V and J; all others were non-productive. CDR3 was defined according to IMGT convention as the region running from the second conserved V-encoded cysteine to the conserved J-encoded phenylalanine. In an earlier analysis of around 640 of the donors, sequences lacking an unambiguous match to a single V gene segment were excluded. In an earlier analysis of 587 of the donors, a V segment was called functional when productive rearrangements were above 56.7%, and segregating when the standard deviation between donors exceeded 5%. To diagnose cytomegalovirus status from the catalog of TCR beta chain sequences, a statistical classification framework was built. In a later analysis, V and J genes were assigned by comparing TCR nucleotide sequences against IMGT/GENE-DB human TR gene sequences. The TCRdist pipeline was used in a later analysis to assign CDR3 sequences and most-parsimonious VDJ recombination scenarios. A later analysis defined each TCR beta chain by its CDR3 amino acid sequence plus V-gene family, and excluded reads lacking a unique V-gene family. As a way to deal with suspected cross-contamination and a sequencing artifact, a later analysis dropped approximately 570 nucleotide sequences that were highly shared and had low generation probability. A later analysis calculated a clonal expansion index for each public chain from normalized within-repertoire ranks of inferred template counts. Generation probabilities in a later analysis came from a VDJ recombination model fitted to out-of-frame rearrangements, and those results were checked against IGoR. A later analysis scored TCR-TCR, TCR-HLA and TCR-CMV co-occurrence with hypergeometric tests, applying a repertoire-size bias correction to TCR pairs. A later analysis estimated false discovery rates by permuting HLA or CMV assignments 20 times. In a later analysis, co-occurring TCRs were grouped using DBSCAN, with TCRdist sequence similarity added in when clustering inside HLA-allele-positive subsets. Co-occurrence clustering excluded repertoires with fewer than 30,000 or more than 120,000 public chains, plus five with anomalous nucleotide sharing. This is the immuneACCESS table as TCRdb keeps it, with only in-frame sequences that have V and J called. A part of the clones is gone; compared with another copy, unresolved V genes explain less than half, and the rest is unexplained. Clone size and V and J calls were adopted from that table, with D and trimming inferred from the DNA. The sample records roughly 150,000 clones, around 77% of which are singletons. In total, the top ten clones hold about 1.4% of the sample.

This sample is part of a study of cytomegalovirus exposure and HLA in healthy donors (dated by TCRdb to 2016 to 2017). Describing the broader study: An earlier analysis of several hundred of the donors reported approximately 280 Gb of sequence data and 117 million unique TCR beta sequences obtained from approximately 180 million T cells. Donor age, sex, ethnicity and CMV serostatus were collected together with the repertoire data. An earlier analysis of 450 to 750 of the donors used high-throughput TCR beta sequencing to judge whether each TCR beta V gene segment behaved as functional or pseudogenic. Among the approximately 400 genotyped donors, around 81% belonged to the genetic ancestry cluster associated with self-reported Caucasian donors. All discovery cohort repertoires had been generated using a single sequencing platform. In a later genetic analysis, genome-wide SNP genotypes for about three fifths of the roughly 670 donors were used, and that subset was treated as a discovery cohort. A separate validation cohort of about 110 different subjects was used in addition to the approximately 700-subject first cohort. High-throughput TCR immunosequencing, statistical association of individual TCRs with disease status, and machine learning were combined to predict cytomegalovirus infection status. Typing coverage differed by locus: A, B, C, DRB1 and DQB1 were typed in about 629-640 donors, DQA1 in approximately 520, DPA1 in nearly 610, and DPB1 in 450 to 490. Both class I and class II loci were covered by HLA typing, at four-digit resolution. To study patterns of TCR occurrence, a later analysis re-analyzed previously published TCR beta repertoires from 666 donors and added high-resolution HLA genotyping. The study was designed to test whether signatures of past pathogen exposure could be identified by cataloging public T cell receptors. Roughly 5 DR-DQ haplotypes were handled as single units for association and clustering, since linkage in the cohort was strong. Among around 400 genotyped donors of the cohort, an average of about 220,000 unique TCR beta nucleotide sequences was sequenced per donor, of which 15% to 20% were non-productive. The T cell repertoires of around 730 subjects were profiled by immunosequencing and related to cytomegalovirus serostatus. About 280 gigabases of sequencing data and 70 million to 85 million unique TCR sequences were included in an early release covering around 650 HLA-typed donors. The later analysis used no new phenotypic data to find candidate immune exposures, relying instead on TCR beta sequences and their occurrence across donors.

CDR1 and CDR2 (MDHEN, SYDVKM) derive from the germline V gene. V is shortened by 7 bases, J by 4 bases, and the region joining them spans 13 bases. The CDR3 runs 14 residues from the cysteine to the phenylalanine. Just the 42-base CDR3 DNA is kept, in frame starting at base 1. General conclusions and limits of the study: A further reported finding was that TCR beta sequences accurately predicted the HLA-A and HLA-B alleles for most subjects in the first cohort. Seventeen rarely observed V segments, including chromosome 9 orphons, were excluded from the earlier analysis of about 600 of the donors because counts were too low. According to the authors, the approach could potentially be generalized to other disease states and immunological phenotypes. CMV serostatus was the only immune exposure information available for the cohort. A later analysis reported that several top co-occurrence clusters appeared linked to parvovirus B19, influenza, CMV and Epstein-Barr virus. Because HLA typing was missing for some donors at each locus, association tests included only the typed subset. While some public TCRs were present in many individuals, most TCR sequences turned up only very rarely across donors. In a later analysis, HLA-associated TCR beta chains were found to be more clonally expanded and to have lower generation probabilities than equally common non-associated chains. According to a later analysis, most CMV-associated TCR beta chains appeared to be HLA-restricted, and the HLA associations seemed to be driven largely by CMV exposure. Cytomegalovirus status was reported to be diagnosed by the classifier with high specificity and sensitivity in both the original and validation cohorts. In a later genetic analysis, a missense DCLRE1C variant was associated with V-gene and J-gene trimming of TCR beta chains, and the association was replicated in an independent cohort. The study gave a list of some 150 TCR beta chains associated with cytomegalovirus. Linkage disequilibrium might explain the correlated functional status among segregating V segments, but an unknown experimental factor could not be ruled out. In a later genetic analysis, fewer N-insertions in productive TCRs were reported among donors in an Asian-associated ancestry cluster than the roughly 710-donor mean. Because the 87-base-pair reads could not distinguish some IMGT-functional V segments, including TRBV6-2 and TRBV6-3, those segments were excluded. Three of the identified cytomegalovirus-associated TCR beta chains were confirmed in vitro to be specific for cytomegalovirus antigens. A later analysis associated roughly 17,000 TCR beta sequences with specific HLA alleles at a false discovery rate of 0.05. Presence/absence analyses assumed roughly uniform sequencing depth across donors, an assumption that may not hold. An earlier analysis of approximately 530 of the donors showed that most TCR beta V segments appeared in productive rearrangements either about 87% or about 30% of the time, which broadly matched IMGT annotations. According to a later analysis, TCR association rates differed among HLA loci, with DRB1 alleles showing the most associated TCRs and HLA-C alleles showing the fewest. When HLA alleles, especially DR and DQ, strongly co-occurred, attributing TCR associations to individual alleles was difficult. Only TCR beta chains were sequenced in this cohort, and the absence of alpha or paired-chain data limited detectable features. A cluster of highly shared sequence variants was judged likely to represent a technical artifact of the sequencing pipeline.

The sequence derives from a man aged 35 to 55 in good health and CMV-seronegative. Sequencing input: PBMCs. In this chain, TRBV28 is recombined with TRBJ1-4; no D gene call is confident. The sequence in DNA is TGTGCCAGCAAATTTATAGGAGGTAATGAAAAACTGTTTTTT. Its protein reads: CASKFIGGNEKLFF.